This passage covers 25 T cell receptor beta chains from one sample sequenced in a study of T cell responses to AZD1222 COVID-19 vaccine. Profiled with immunoSEQ multiplex PCR; TCRdb holds only in-frame clones, not every one. The sample consists of roughly 20,000 clones, approximately 79% of them appearing once. This material consisted of peripheral blood, taken on day 0 of AZD1222 vaccination. Every receptor here comes from an adult in good health.

Only a few counts were recorded for this clone. V is TRBV6-5 and J is TRBJ1-2, with D uncertain. The V gene's germline CDR1 is MNHEY and CDR2 SVGAGI. Between the trimmed V and J ends, which lost 4 bases and 8 bases, there was a span of 17 bases. The CDR3 is 14 amino acids. The CDR3 region has the DNA TGTGCCAGCAGTTCGGTCGGGGAATTCATCGGCTACACCTTC. It translates to CASSSVGEFIGYTF.

The chain combines TRBV2 with TRBJ2-1; unclear D gene. The length of the CDR3 is 13 residues. Germline V lookup: CDR1 SNHLY, CDR2 FYNNEI. Between the trimmed V and J ends, which lost 6 bases and 6 bases, there was a span of 12 bases. The CDR3 region is CASRGSFLNEQFF. The CDR3 DNA is TGTGCCAGCAGGGGGTCCTTCCTCAATGAGCAGTTCTTC.

This clone appeared a few times. V and J are TRBV5-6 and TRBJ1-5; D possibly corresponds to TRBD1 (5 bases). The CDR3 consists of 14 residues. V lost 1 base to trimming and J lost 3 bases, with 8 bases between them. CDR1 and CDR2 from the germline V gene are SGHDT and YYEEEE. This chain's CDR3 is CASSLQGINQPQHF. CDR3 bases: TGTGCCAGCAGCTTGCAGGGAATCAATCAGCCCCAGCATTTT. Full variable domain (remainder filled in from reference TRBV5-6 and TRBJ1-5): DAGVTQSPTHLIKTRGQQVTLRCSPKSGHDTVSWYQQALGQGPQFIFQYYEEEERQRGNFPDRFSGHQFPNYSSELNVNALLLGDSALYLCASSLQGINQPQHFGDGTRLSIL.

The chain recombines TRBV3-1 (or the pseudogene TRBV3-2) with TRBJ2-3; perhaps TRBD2 as D (6 bases). Trimming stripped 1 base from V and 5 bases from J, with 16 bases between. Germline V gives CDR1 LGHDT, CDR2 YNNKEL (reference sequence). The CDR3 is made up of 16 amino acids. The CDR3 DNA sequence: TGTGCCAGCAGCCAAGGTCGGGGCGGGGTCGGAGATACGCAGTATTTT. Its protein product is CASSQGRGGVGDTQYF.

V is TRBV28 and J is TRBJ1-6, with D hard to call. The V gene's germline CDR1 is MDHEN and CDR2 SYDVKM. CDR3 length: 16 amino acids. The V end lost 6 bases, the J end lost 0 bases, and 12 bases lay between the germline ends. CDR3 region: CASRPSGSSYNSPLHF. The DNA of the CDR3 is TGTGCCAGCAGACCCTCGGGGAGCTCCTATAATTCACCCCTCCACTTT. Full variable domain (missing parts from reference TRBV28 and TRBJ1-6): DVKVTQSSRYLVKRTGEKVFLECVQDMDHENMFWYRQDPGLGLRLIYFSYDVKMKEKGDIPEGYSVSREKKERFSLILESASTNQTSMYLCASRPSGSSYNSPLHFGNGTRLTVT.

CDR3: CASSKGAGAVPIKGDTGELFF. The DNA for the CDR3 is TGTGCCAGCAGCAAAGGTGCTGGAGCGGTTCCAATCAAGGGGGACACCGGGGAGCTGTTTTTT. The rearrangement links TRBV21-1 to TRBJ2-2; the D call TRBD1 from the table was never checked on the DNA. TRBV21-1 has pseudogene status. The CDR3 spans 21 residues.

The count of this clone is one. This chain links TRBV24-1 with TRBJ2-1, with 11 bases matching TRBD2. V was clipped by 4 bases and J by 1 base; unmatched bases: 5. The CDR3 is made up of 17 amino acids. From germline, CDR1 is KGHDR and CDR2 SFDVKD. The DNA of the CDR3 is TGTGCCACCAGTGACGGGCTAGCGGGGGGATCCTACAATGAGCAGTTCTTC. Its protein product is CATSDGLAGGSYNEQFF.

The chain employs TRBV11-2 and TRBJ2-3, with 10 positions matching TRBD2. The CDR3 has 15 residues. CDR1 is SGHAT and CDR2 is FQNNGV in the germline V gene. Trimming cost V 5 bases and J 6 bases; bases outside gene matches: 8. The DNA of the CDR3 is TGTGCCAGCAGCCTTACTAGCGGGATATGGGATACGCAGTATTTT. Protein sequence: CASSLTSGIWDTQYF.

Here the CDR3 DNA reads TGTGCCAGGGTGGGCAGGGGAAACGAGCAGTACTTC. Translating gives CARVGRGNEQYF. J is TRBJ2-7 and V is TRBV11-3; weak D call: TRBD1 (6 bases). Trimming shortened V by 9 bases and J by 5 bases, and 14 bases separated the two germline ends. Germline assignment: CDR1 SGHNT and CDR2 YENEEA. The CDR3 sequence is 12 residues long. The entire variable domain, with the rest obtained from reference TRBV11-3 and TRBJ2-7, is as follows: EAGVVQSPRYKIIEKKQPVAFWCNPISGHNTLYWYLQNLGQGPELLIRYENEEAVDDSQLPKDRFSAERLKGVDSTLKIQPAELGDSAVYLCARVGRGNEQYFGPGTRLTVT.

The V and J genes are TRBV6-4 and TRBJ2-7; 8 bases are a match to TRBD2. Germline loops: CDR1 MRHNA, CDR2 SNTAGT. CDR3 length: 16 amino acids. Trimming at V came to 9 bases and at J to 2 bases, leaving 15 bases not matched to a gene. The DNA for the CDR3 is TGTGCCAGACCTGGACTAGCTTCACTAGAAACCTACGAGCAGTACTTC. It specifies CARPGLASLETYEQYF.

J is TRBJ2-5 and V is TRBV6-5, with D perhaps TRBD1 (5 bases). Germline V gene data show CDR1 as MNHEY and CDR2 as SVGAGI. The CDR3 covers 13 residues. V shed 7 bases and J shed 2 bases, with 11 bases lying between them. The CDR3 nucleotides are TGTGCCAGCATGCCAGACAGACAAGAGACCCAGTACTTC. The encoded protein is CASMPDRQETQYF.

This chain connects TRBV7-2 to TRBJ2-3; 8 positions agree with TRBD2. From germline, CDR1 is SGHTA and CDR2 FQGNSA. The CDR3 contains 15 residues. Trimming at V came to 3 bases and at J to 2 bases, leaving 4 bases not matched to a gene. CDR3 loop: CASSFGGGTTDTQYF. For the CDR3, the DNA is TGTGCCAGCAGCTTCGGCGGGGGGACCACAGATACGCAGTATTTT.

The CDR3: CASRGQLNTGELFF. DNA for the CDR3: TGTGCCAGCAGGGGACAGTTGAACACCGGGGAGCTGTTTTTT. The V and J genes are TRBV6-5 and TRBJ2-2; 7 nucleotides line up with TRBD1. CDR1 and CDR2 from the germline V gene are MNHEY and SVGAGI. J lost 1 base, V lost 6 bases, and 2 bases had no gene match. The CDR3 runs 14 residues.

The chain joins TRBV6-2 or TRBV6-3 to TRBJ2-2; D gene uncertain. The CDR3 loop spans 13 amino acids. V was clipped by 5 bases and J by 2 bases, with 6 bases between them. Germline-derived CDR1 and CDR2 are MNHEY and SVGEGT. This chain's CDR3 is CASSGRNTGELFF. In DNA, the CDR3 is TGTGCCAGCAGTGGCAGAAACACCGGGGAGCTGTTTTTT.

V usage is TRBV21-1 and J usage is TRBJ2-1; TRBD2, the table's D call, lacks a check against the DNA. TRBV21-1 is tagged as a pseudogene. The CDR3 runs 16 residues. CDR3 region: CASSKGGTSPRNEQFF. The CDR3 DNA follows: TGTGCCAGCAGCAAAGGGGGGACTAGTCCGCGGAATGAGCAGTTCTTC.

The chain uses TRBV3-1 (or the pseudogene TRBV3-2) and TRBJ2-2; a possible D gene is TRBD2 (6 bases). This CDR3 contains 15 residues. Germline loops: CDR1 LGHDT, CDR2 YNNKEL (reference sequence). V was pared by 5 bases and J by 5 bases, with 15 bases between. For the CDR3, the DNA is TGTGCCAGCAGCTATCAAGCGGGCCTTACCGGGGAGCTGTTTTTT. Translating gives CASSYQAGLTGELFF.

The V gene is TRBV18, the J gene TRBJ2-1; 11 nucleotides agree with TRBD2. Germline CDR1 and CDR2: KGHSH and LQKENI. V dropped 4 bases and J dropped 1; count of bases not matched to a gene: 0. The length of the CDR3 is 15 residues. The CDR3 is CASSLAGGSYNEQFF. CDR3 in DNA: TGTGCCAGCTCACTAGCGGGGGGGTCCTACAATGAGCAGTTCTTC.

The chain uses TRBV30 and TRBJ2-1; D gene uncertain. This CDR3 comprises 12 residues. From germline, CDR1 is GTSNPN and CDR2 SVGIG (reference sequence). V was trimmed by 1 base and J by 3 bases, leaving 4 bases between them. The DNA of the CDR3 is TGTGCCTGGAGTGAGGGCTACAATGAGCAGTTCTTC. Translated: CAWSEGYNEQFF.

The chain combines TRBV6-1 with TRBJ1-5; D is unclear. Trimming took 1 base from V and 5 from J, leaving 6 bases between them. CDR1 is MNHNS, CDR2 SASEGT, per germline. The CDR3 sequence is 13 residues long. CDR3 residues: CASSEETHQPQHF. In DNA form, the CDR3 reads TGTGCCAGCAGTGAAGAGACCCATCAGCCCCAGCATTTT.

This clone was detected a few times. This sequence joins TRBV27 and TRBJ1-1, with D unclear. The CDR3 runs 15 residues. Germline V gives CDR1 MNHEY, CDR2 SMNVEV (reference sequence). Trimming left V 6 bases short and J 1 base short, with 15 bases between. The CDR3 region has the DNA TGTGCCAGCAGCTCCGGATCTTGGGGGAACACTGAAGCTTTCTTT. Translated: CASSSGSWGNTEAFF.

The chain couples TRBV28 to TRBJ2-7, with D possibly matching TRBD1 (5 bases). This CDR3 has 15 amino acids. Germline V CDR1 and CDR2: MDHEN, SYDVKM. With 5 bases removed from V and 1 base from J, the gap between germline ends came to 15 bases. CDR3: CASSITGPQSYEQYF. The CDR3 region has the DNA TGTGCCAGCAGTATCACAGGCCCTCAATCCTACGAGCAGTACTTC.

The V call is TRBV11-2, the J call TRBJ2-7; possible D gene TRBD2, 5 bases. V lost 1 base, J lost 2 bases, and 12 bases lay in between. Looked up from germline, CDR1 is SGHAT and CDR2 is FQNNGV. The CDR3 is 15 residues long. The CDR3 sequence: CASSLAPDGTYEQYF. The CDR3 DNA reads as TGTGCCAGCAGCTTAGCTCCTGACGGGACCTACGAGCAGTACTTC.

The J gene is TRBJ1-5, the V gene TRBV3-1 (or the pseudogene TRBV3-2); 7 bases align to TRBD1. Germline V gene data show CDR1 as LGHDT and CDR2 as YNNKEL (reference sequence). Losses at the gene ends were 1 base for V and 6 bases for J; bases not matched to a gene: 3. The CDR3 length is 14 residues. CDR3 DNA sequence: TGTGCCAGCAGCCAAGGAGGGGGCGGTCAGCCCCAGCATTTT. Its protein is CASSQGGGGQPQHF.

The CDR3 region is CASSPVGRIDEQYF. CDR3 sequence (DNA): TGTGCCAGCTCACCAGTGGGGAGAATCGACGAGCAGTACTTC. J is TRBJ2-7 and V is TRBV18, with a weak D call TRBD2 (5 bases). The CDR3 runs to 14 residues. Per the germline V gene, CDR1 is KGHSH and CDR2 is LQKENI. The V gene lost 2 bases and the J gene lost 5 bases, with 13 bases spanning the gap.

The J gene is TRBJ2-7, the V gene TRBV29-1, with a tentative D call TRBD2 (5 bases). CDR3 length equals 12 residues. The V end lost 6 bases, the J end lost 1 base, and 10 bases lay between the germline ends. The germline V gene encodes CDR1 SQVTM and CDR2 ANQGSEA. For the CDR3, the DNA is TGCAGCGTGGAACTAGGATCCTACGAGCAGTACTTC. Translating it yields CSVELGSYEQYF.